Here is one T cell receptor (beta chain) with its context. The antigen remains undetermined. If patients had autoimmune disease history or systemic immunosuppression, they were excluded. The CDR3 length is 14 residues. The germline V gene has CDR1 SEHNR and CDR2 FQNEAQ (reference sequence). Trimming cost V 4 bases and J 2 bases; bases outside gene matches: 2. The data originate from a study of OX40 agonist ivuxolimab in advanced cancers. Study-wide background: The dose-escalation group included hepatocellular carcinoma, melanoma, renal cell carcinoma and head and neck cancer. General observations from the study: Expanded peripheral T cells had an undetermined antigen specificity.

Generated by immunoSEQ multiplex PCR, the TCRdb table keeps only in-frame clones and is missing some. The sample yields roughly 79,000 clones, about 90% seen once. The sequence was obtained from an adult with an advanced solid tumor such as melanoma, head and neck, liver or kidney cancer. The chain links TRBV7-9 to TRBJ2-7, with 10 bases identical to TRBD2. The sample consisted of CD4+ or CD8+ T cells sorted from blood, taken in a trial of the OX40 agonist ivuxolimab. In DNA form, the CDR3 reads TGTGCCAGCAGCTCTCTAGCGGGGGCCTACGAGCAGTACTTC. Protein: CASSSLAGAYEQYF.